Sequencing of this TCR beta chain was carried out in a study of blood T cell repertoires in COVID-19. Across the study: Sites in the United States, Italy and Spain provided acute and convalescent COVID-19 samples. In each case, the material was cDNA or gDNA derived from T cells, B-cell-depleted T cells, or PBMCs.

Study processing details: Amplified reference gene primers provided the basis for estimating nucleated cell counts. Repertoires were generated with immunoSEQ multiplex PCR, while TCRdb's copy carries only in-frame clones and drops some. V, J and clone size are those of that table, while D and trimming were read from the DNA. The sample comprises 87,000 or so clones, around 83% of which are singletons, and 22% rests with the top ten. This clone was seen more than once but under ten times. The trim removed 2 bases at V and 4 bases at J, leaving 7 bases unmatched. This CDR3 contains 15 residues. Germline V gene lookup returns CDR1 MNHNS and CDR2 SASEGT.

V usage is TRBV6-1 and J usage is TRBJ2-7, with 8 bases matching TRBD2. This TCR was recovered from a woman over 75 in a cohort sampled during active or convalescent COVID-19. Sequenced material: peripheral blood. The CDR3 DNA reads TGTGCCAGCAGTGAATCGGCGGGGGGCAAGTACGAGCAGTACTTC. Protein product: CASSESAGGKYEQYF.